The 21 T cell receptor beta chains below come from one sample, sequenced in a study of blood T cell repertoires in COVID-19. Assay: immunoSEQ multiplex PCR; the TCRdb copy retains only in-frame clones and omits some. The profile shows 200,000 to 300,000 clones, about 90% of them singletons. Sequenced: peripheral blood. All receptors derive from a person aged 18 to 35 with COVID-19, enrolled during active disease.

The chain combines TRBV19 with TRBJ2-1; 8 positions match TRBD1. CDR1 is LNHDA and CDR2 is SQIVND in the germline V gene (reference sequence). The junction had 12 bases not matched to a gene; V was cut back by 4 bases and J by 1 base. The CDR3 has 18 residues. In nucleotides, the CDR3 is TGTGCCAGTAGTAAACGGACAGGGACGAGCGGTTCCTACAATGAGCAGTTCTTC. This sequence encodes CASSKRTGTSGSYNEQFF.

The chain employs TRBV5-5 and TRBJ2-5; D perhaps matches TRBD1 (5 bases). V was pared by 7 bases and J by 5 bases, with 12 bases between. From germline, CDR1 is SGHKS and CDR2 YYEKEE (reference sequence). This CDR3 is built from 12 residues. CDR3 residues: CASGAFSETQYF. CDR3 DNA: TGTGCCAGCGGGGCTTTTTCGGAGACCCAGTACTTC.

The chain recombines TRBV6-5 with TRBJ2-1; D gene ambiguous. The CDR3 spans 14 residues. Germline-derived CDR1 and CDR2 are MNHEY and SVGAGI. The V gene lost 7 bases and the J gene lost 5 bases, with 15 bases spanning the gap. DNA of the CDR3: TGTGCCAGCAAATACCAGTTTCTCAACAATGAGCAGTTCTTC. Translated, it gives CASKYQFLNNEQFF.

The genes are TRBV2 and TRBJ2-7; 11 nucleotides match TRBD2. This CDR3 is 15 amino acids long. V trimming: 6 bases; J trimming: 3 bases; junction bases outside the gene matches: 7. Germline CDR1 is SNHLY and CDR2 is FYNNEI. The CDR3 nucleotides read TGTGCCAGCAGCCGACTAGCGGGGAGGGTCTACGAGCAGTACTTC. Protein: CASSRLAGRVYEQYF.

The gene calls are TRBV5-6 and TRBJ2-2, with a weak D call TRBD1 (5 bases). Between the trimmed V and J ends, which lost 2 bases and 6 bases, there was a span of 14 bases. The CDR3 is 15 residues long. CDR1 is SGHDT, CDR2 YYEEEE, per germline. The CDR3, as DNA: TGTGCCAGCAGCTTTGGGGCACCCGCGGCCGGGGAGCTGTTTTTT. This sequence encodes CASSFGAPAAGELFF.

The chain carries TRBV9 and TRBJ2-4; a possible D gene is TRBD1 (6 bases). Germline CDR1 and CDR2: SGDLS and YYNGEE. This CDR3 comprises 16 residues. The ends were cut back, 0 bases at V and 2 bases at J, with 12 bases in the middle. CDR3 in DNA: TGTGCCAGCAGCGTAGGCTGGGACACCCCCAAAAACATTCAGTACTTC. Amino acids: CASSVGWDTPKNIQYF.

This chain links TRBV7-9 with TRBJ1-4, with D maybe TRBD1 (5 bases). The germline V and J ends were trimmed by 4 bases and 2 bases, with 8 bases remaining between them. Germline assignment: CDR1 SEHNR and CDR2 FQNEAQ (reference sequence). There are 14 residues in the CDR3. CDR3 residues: CASSYRQTNEKLFF. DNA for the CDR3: TGTGCCAGCAGCTACCGACAGACTAATGAAAAACTGTTTTTT. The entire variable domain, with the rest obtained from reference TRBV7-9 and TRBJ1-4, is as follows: DTGVSQNPRHKITKRGQNVTFRCDPISEHNRLYWYRQTLGQGPEFLTYFQNEAQLEKSRLLSDRFSAERPKGSFSTLEIQRTEQGDSAMYLCASSYRQTNEKLFFGSGTQLSVL.

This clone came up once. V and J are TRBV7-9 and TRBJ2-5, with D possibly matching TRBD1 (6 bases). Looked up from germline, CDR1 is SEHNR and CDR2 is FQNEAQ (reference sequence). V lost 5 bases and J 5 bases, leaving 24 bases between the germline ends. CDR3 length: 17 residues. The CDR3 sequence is CASSPPPGQPPPETQYF. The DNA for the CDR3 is TGTGCCAGCAGCCCACCGCCGGGACAACCACCTCCGGAGACCCAGTACTTC.

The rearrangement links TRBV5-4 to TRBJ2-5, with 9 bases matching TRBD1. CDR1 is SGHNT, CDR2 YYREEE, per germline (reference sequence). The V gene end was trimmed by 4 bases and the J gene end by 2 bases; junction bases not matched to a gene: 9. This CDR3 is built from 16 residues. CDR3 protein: CASSKGSGQGQETQYF. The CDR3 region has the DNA TGTGCCAGCAGCAAGGGTTCAGGACAGGGGCAAGAGACCCAGTACTTC.

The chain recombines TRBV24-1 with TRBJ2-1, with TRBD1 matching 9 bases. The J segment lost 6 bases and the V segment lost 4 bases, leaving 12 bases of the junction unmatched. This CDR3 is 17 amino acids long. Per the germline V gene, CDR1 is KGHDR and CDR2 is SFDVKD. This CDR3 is CATSDLGREGQGNEQFF. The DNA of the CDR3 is TGTGCCACCAGTGACTTAGGAAGGGAGGGACAGGGCAATGAGCAGTTCTTC.

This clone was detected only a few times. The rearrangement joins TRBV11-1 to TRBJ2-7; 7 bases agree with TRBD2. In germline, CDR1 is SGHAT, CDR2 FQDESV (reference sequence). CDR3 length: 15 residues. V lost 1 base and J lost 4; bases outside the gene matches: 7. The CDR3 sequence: CASSLGSAGTYEQYF. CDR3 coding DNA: TGTGCCAGCAGCTTAGGATCAGCGGGAACGTACGAGCAGTACTTC.

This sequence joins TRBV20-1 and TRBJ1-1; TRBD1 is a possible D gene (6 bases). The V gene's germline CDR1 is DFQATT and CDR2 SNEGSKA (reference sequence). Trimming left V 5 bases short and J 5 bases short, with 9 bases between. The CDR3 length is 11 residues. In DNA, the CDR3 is TGCAGTGCTGGTACAGGGACTGAAGCTTTCTTT. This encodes CSAGTGTEAFF.

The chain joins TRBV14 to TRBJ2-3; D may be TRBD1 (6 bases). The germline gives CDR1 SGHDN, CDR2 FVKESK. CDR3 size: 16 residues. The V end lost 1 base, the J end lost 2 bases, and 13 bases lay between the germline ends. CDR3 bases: TGTGCCAGCAGCCAAGCCACAGGGTACAACACAGATACGCAGTATTTT. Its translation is CASSQATGYNTDTQYF.

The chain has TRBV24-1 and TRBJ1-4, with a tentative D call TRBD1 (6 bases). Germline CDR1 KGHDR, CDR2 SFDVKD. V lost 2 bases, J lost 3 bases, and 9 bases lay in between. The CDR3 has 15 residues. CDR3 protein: CATSDSGGANEKLFF. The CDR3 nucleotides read TGTGCCACCAGTGATTCGGGGGGCGCTAATGAAAAACTGTTTTTT.

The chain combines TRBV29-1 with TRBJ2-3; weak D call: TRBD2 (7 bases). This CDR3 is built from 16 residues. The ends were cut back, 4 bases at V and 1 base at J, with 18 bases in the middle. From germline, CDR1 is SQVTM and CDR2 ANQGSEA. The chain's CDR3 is CSVGRGARGGTDTQYF. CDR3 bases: TGCAGCGTTGGCCGGGGGGCGCGAGGTGGCACAGATACGCAGTATTTT.

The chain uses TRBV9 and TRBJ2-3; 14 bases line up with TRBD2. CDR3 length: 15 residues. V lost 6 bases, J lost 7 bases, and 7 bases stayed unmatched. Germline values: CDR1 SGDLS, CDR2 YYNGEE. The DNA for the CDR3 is TGTGCCAGCACCGCGGGACTAGCGGGAGTAAATACGCAGTATTTT. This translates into CASTAGLAGVNTQYF. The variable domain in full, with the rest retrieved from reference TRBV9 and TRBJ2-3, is DSGVTQTPKHLITATGQRVTLRCSPRSGDLSVYWYQQSLDQGLQFLIQYYNGEERAKGNILERFSAQQFPDLHSELNLSSLELGDSALYFCASTAGLAGVNTQYFGPGTRLTVL.

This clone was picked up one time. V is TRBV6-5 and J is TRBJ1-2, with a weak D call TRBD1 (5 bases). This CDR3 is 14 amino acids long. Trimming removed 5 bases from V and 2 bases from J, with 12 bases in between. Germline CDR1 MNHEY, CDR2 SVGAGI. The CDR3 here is CASSRAGRNYGYTF. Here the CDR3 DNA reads TGTGCCAGCAGTAGAGCGGGGCGGAACTATGGCTACACCTTC.

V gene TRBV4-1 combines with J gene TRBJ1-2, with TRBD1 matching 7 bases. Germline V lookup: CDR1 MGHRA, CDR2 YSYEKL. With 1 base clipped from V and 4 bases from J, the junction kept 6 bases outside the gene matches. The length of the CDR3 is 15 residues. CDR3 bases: TGCGCCAGCAGCCAAGGGGGACAGCTGGTCTATGGCTACACCTTC. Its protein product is CASSQGGQLVYGYTF.

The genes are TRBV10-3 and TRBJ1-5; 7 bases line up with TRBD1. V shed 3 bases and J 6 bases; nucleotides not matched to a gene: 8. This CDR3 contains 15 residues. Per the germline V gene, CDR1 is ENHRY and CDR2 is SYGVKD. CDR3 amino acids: CAISDGGGDSQPQHF. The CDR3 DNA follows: TGTGCCATCAGTGATGGTGGTGGGGACAGTCAGCCCCAGCATTTT.

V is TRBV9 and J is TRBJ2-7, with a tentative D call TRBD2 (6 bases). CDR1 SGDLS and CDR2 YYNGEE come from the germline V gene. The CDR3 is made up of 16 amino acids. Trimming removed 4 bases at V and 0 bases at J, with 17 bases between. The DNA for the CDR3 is TGTGCCAGCAGCCAGAACCGGGACTCCAGCTCCTACGAGCAGTACTTC. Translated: CASSQNRDSSSYEQYF.

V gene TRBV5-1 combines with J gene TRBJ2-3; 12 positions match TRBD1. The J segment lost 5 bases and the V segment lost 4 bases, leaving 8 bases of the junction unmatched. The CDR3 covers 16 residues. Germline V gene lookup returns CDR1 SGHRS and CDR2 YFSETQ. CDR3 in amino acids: CASSPGTGGWGDTQYF. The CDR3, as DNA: TGCGCCAGCAGCCCCGGGACAGGGGGCTGGGGAGATACGCAGTATTTT.